This T cell receptor (beta chain) came from a study of blood T cell repertoires in COVID-19. The table came from immunoSEQ multiplex PCR; TCRdb's copy has only in-frame clones and leaves some out. The sample contains roughly 460,000 clones, 70% to 90% of which appear only once. V was pared by 4 bases and J by 4 bases, with 11 bases between. The CDR3 consists of 12 residues. Germline V gene lookup returns CDR1 SQVTM and CDR2 ANQGSEA. Sequencing was carried out using peripheral blood. The chain couples TRBV29-1 to TRBJ2-7; D remains unclear. The clonotype comes from a man aged 18 to 29 with COVID-19, enrolled during active disease. Here the CDR3 reads CSVGDVTYEQYF. CDR3 nucleotides: TGCAGCGTTGGAGACGTCACTTACGAGCAGTACTTC.